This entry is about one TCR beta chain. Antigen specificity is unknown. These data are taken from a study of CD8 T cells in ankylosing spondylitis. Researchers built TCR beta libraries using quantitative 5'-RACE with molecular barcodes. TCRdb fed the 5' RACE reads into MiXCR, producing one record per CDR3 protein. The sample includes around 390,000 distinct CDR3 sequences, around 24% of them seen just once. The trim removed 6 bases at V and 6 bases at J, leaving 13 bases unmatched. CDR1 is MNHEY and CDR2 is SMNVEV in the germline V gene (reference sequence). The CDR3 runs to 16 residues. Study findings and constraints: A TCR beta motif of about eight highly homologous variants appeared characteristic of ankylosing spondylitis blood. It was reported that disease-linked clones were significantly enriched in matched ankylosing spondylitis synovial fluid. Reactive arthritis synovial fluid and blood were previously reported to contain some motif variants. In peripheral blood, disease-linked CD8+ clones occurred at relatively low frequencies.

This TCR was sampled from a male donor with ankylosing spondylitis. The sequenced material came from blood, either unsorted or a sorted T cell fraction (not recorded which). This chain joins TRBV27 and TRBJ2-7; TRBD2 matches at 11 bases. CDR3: CASSSVVAGGPVEQYF. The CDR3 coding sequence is TGTGCCAGCAGCTCGGTAGTAGCGGGAGGGCCTGTCGAGCAGTACTTC.